Listed below are T cell receptor beta chains from one sample, sequenced in a study of blood T cell repertoires in COVID-19. Only in-frame clones appear in the TCRdb table, and some are missing; sequencing was by immunoSEQ multiplex PCR. The table shows some 250,000 clones, with approximately 85% occurring only once. The sequencing input was PBMCs or T cells enriched from blood (not recorded which). These receptors were obtained from a woman between 45 and 60 years old who had recovered from COVID-19. Both conserved end residues are trimmed from each CDR3. Each record gives: V gene, J gene, CDR3 protein.

>TRBV29-1|TRBJ2-7
SVDGLTGEYEQY
>TRBV19|TRBJ1-5
ASSMAGLGQPQH
>TRBV6-5|TRBJ1-5
ATAGQGGRPQH
>TRBV5-1|TRBJ2-2
ASSLTGPTGELF
>TRBV4-1|TRBJ1-5
ASSQESRQPQH
>TRBV28|TRBJ1-3
ASTRPSSGNTIY
>TRBV3-1/TRBV3-2|TRBJ2-3
ASSQGLWLAGGESTDTQY
>TRBV5-1|TRBJ2-2
ASSLAAGAARGTGELF
>TRBV2|TRBJ2-1
ASSVTGQKQF
>TRBV5-1|TRBJ2-7
ASSWTGTGPYEQY
>TRBV28|TRBJ1-6
ASSQGQVYNSPLH
>TRBV10-3|TRBJ2-2
AISRTGATGELF
>TRBV9|TRBJ2-3
ASSHGGGHGTSGRTDTQY
>TRBV28|TRBJ2-7
ASSFSGRTLYEQY
>TRBV5-1|TRBJ2-3
ASSGQGADTQY
>TRBV12-2|TRBJ2-1
ASRSNRVSYNEQF
>TRBV2|TRBJ2-2
ASRTQNTGELF
>TRBV28|TRBJ2-7
ASRGDIEKEQY
>TRBV6-1|TRBJ1-5
ASSELTGRANQPQH
>TRBV2|TRBJ2-7
ASSEVDRGSYEQY
>TRBV7-6|TRBJ2-7
ASSLNPGQGVVEQY
>TRBV6-6|TRBJ1-6
ASSYTTGTQGSLH
>TRBV19|TRBJ2-1
ASSIRPGGGSNEQF
>TRBV27|TRBJ2-7
ASSYAGTGSYEQY
>TRBV5-1|TRBJ1-1
ASSERQGGAEAF
>TRBV6-5|TRBJ1-3
ASSYTRFGNTIY